These T cell receptor beta chains were read from a single sample in a study of CD8+CD57+ T cells in acquired aplastic anemia. A single record per CDR3 protein comes from TCRdb applying MiXCR to the reads. This sample has a few hundred thousand distinct CDR3 sequences, with roughly 34% found just once. The source material was sorted CD4+, CD8+, or CD8+CD57+ T cells (not recorded which) from PBMCs. The receptors were sampled from a human donor with aplastic anemia. CDR3s include the opening cysteine and the closing phenylalanine or tryptophan. D genes are given only for firm matches. Only some rows state a clone size, as once, few, many or a class for expanded clones.

>.|TRBV7-6|few|TRBJ2-3
TGTGCCAGCAGCTTGGACCGACTCCGCGGGCCTGGCACAGATACGCAGTATTTT
CASSLDRLRGPGTDTQYF
>TRBD1|TRBV13|many|TRBJ1-2
TGTGCCAGCAGCCGGGGACAGCTAGACTATGGCTACACCTTC
CASSRGQLDYGYTF
>TRBD1|TRBV5-1|.|TRBJ1-1
TGCGCCAGCAGCTTGGCGGACAGGGGAAGAGCTTTCTTT
CASSLADRGRAFF
>.|TRBV7-2|once|TRBJ2-7
TGTGCCAGCGGACAGAAAAGCTCCTACGAGCAGTACTTC
CASGQKSSYEQYF
>.|TRBV28|few|TRBJ1-5
TGTGCCAGCAGTTTTAGCCGCCGAGGGTATAGCAATCAGCCCCAGCATTTT
CASSFSRRGYSNQPQHF
>.|TRBV11-1|.|TRBJ2-3
TGTGCCAGCAGCTTTCTAGTGTCAGATACGCAGTATTTT
CASSFLVSDTQYF
>.|TRBV9|few|TRBJ2-3
TGTGCCAGCAGCGTGTTTGAGAGCACAGATACGCAGTATTTT
CASSVFESTDTQYF
>.|TRBV19|many|TRBJ2-5
TGTGCCAGTAGTAAACGAAAGCAAGAGACCCAGTACTTC
CASSKRKQETQYF
>.|TRBV6-1|once|TRBJ2-6
TGTGCCACCGTTCTTAGTGGGGCCAACGTCCTGACTTTC
CATVLSGANVLTF
>TRBD2|TRBV20-1|.|TRBJ2-5
TGCAGTGCTGAGAGGAGACTAGCCCCTGAGGGAGAGACCCAGTACTTC
CSAERRLAPEGETQYF
>.|TRBV2|.|TRBJ1-1
TGTGCCAGCAGCTTAATGGGGCAACTGAACACTGAAGCTTTCTTT
CASSLMGQLNTEAFF